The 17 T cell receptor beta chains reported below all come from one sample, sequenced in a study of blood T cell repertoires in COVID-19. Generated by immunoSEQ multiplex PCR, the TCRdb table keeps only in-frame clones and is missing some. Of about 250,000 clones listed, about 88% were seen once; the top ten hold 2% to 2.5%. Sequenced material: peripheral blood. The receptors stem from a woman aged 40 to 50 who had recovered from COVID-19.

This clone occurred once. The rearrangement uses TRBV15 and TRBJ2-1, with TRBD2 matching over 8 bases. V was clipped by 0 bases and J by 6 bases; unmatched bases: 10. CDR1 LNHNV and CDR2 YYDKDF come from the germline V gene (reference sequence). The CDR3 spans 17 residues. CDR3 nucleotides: TGTGCCACCAGCAGAGATGTGGGACTAGTATACGGCAATGAGCAGTTCTTC. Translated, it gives CATSRDVGLVYGNEQFF.

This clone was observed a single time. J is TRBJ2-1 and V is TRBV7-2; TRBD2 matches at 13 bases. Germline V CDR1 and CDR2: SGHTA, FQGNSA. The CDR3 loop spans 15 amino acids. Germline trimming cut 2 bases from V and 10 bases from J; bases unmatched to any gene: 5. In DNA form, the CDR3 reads TGTGCCAGCAGCTTAAGGACTAGCGGGAGCCGCGAGCAGTTCTTC. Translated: CASSLRTSGSREQFF.

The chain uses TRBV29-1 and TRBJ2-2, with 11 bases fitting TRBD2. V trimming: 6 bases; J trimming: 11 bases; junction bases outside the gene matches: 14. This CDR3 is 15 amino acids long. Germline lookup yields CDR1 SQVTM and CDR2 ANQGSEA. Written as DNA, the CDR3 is TGCAGCGTAGACGAGGGGACTAGCGGAGGGATCGAGCTGTTTTTT. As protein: CSVDEGTSGGIELFF.

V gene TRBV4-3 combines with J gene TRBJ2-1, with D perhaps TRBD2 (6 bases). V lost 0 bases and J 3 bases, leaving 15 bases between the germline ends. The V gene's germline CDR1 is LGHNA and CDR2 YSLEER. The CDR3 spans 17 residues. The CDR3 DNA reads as TGCGCCAGCAGCCAAGAGGGGTTGGCTAGCGACTACAATGAGCAGTTCTTC. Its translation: CASSQEGLASDYNEQFF.

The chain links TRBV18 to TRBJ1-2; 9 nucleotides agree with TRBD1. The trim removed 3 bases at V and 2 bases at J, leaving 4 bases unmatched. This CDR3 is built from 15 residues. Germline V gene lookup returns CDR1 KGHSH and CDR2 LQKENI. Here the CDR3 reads CASSPKDRGNYGYTF. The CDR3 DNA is TGTGCCAGCTCACCGAAGGACAGGGGAAACTATGGCTACACCTTC.

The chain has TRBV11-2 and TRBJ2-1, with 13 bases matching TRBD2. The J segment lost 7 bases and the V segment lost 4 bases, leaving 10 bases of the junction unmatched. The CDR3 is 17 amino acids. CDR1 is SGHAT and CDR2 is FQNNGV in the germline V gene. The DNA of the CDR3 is TGTGCCAGCAGCTCCAGGACTAGCGGGGGCCAATTGAATGAGCAGTTCTTC. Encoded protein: CASSSRTSGGQLNEQFF.

The CDR3: CASSLGVGPPEDTQYF. In DNA, the CDR3 is TGTGCCAGCTCACTCGGCGTGGGGCCCCCGGAGGATACGCAGTATTTT. This chain connects TRBV18 to TRBJ2-3, with D maybe TRBD1 (5 bases). V lost 4 bases to trimming and J lost 6 bases, with 20 bases between them. This CDR3 comprises 16 residues. Looked up from germline, CDR1 is KGHSH and CDR2 is LQKENI.

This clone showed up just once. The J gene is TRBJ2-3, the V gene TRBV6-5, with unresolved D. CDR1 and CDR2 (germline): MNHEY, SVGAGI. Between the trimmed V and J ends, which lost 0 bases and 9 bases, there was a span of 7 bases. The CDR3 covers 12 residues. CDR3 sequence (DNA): TGTGCCAGCAGTTACTCTACCGGGACGCAGTATTTT. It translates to CASSYSTGTQYF.

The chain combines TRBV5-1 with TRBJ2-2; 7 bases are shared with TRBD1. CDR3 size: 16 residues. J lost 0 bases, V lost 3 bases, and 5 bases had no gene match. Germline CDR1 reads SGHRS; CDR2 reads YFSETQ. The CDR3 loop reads CASSSLQGPNTGELFF. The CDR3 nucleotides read TGCGCCAGCAGCTCATTACAGGGGCCGAACACCGGGGAGCTGTTTTTT.

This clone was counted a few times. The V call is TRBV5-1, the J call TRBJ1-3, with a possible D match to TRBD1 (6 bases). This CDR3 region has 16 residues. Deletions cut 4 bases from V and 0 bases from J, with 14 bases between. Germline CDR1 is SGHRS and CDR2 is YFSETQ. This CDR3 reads CASSKGQLNSGNTIYF. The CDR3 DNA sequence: TGCGCCAGCAGCAAAGGACAGCTTAACTCTGGAAACACCATATATTTT. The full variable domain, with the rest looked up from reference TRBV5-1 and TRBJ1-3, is KAGVTQTPRYLIKTRGQQVTLSCSPISGHRSVSWYQQTPGQGLQFLFEYFSETQRNKGNFPGRFSGRQFSNSRSEMNVSTLELGDSALYLCASSKGQLNSGNTIYFGEGSWLTVV.

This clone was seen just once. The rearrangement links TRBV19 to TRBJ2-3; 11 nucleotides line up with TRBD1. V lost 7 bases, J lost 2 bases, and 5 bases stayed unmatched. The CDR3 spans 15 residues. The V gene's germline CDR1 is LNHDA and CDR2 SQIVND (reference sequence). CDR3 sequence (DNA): TGTGCCAGTACCAGAGGACAGGGGGCCACAGATACGCAGTATTTT. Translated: CASTRGQGATDTQYF.

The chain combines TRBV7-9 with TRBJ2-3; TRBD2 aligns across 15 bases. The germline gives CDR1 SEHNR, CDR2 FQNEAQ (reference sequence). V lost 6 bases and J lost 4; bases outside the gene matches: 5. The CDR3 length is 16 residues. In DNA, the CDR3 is TGTGCCAGCAGACCGTGGACTAGCGGGGGGGCAGATACGCAGTATTTT. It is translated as CASRPWTSGGADTQYF.

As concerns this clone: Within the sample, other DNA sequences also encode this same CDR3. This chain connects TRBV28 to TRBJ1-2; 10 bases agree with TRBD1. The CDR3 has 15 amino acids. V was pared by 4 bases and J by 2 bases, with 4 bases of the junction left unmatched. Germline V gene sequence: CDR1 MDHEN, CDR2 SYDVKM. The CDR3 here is CASSSPGQGNYGYTF. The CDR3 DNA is TGTGCCAGCAGTTCCCCGGGACAGGGGAACTATGGCTACACCTTC.

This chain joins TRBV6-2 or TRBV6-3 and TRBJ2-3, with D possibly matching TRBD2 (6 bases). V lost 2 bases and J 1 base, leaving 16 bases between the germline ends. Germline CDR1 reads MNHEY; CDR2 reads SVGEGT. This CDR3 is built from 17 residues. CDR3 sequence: CASSYPGLRLGTDTQYF. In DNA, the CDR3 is TGTGCCAGCAGTTACCCTGGGCTGAGACTAGGCACAGATACGCAGTATTTT.

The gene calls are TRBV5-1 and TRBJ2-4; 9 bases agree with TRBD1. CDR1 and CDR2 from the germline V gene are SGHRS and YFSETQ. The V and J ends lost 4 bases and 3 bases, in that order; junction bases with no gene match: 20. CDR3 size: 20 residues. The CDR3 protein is CASSPREVGATGGSKNIQYF. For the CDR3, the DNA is TGCGCCAGCAGCCCCCGAGAGGTTGGAGCGACAGGGGGTAGCAAAAACATTCAGTACTTC. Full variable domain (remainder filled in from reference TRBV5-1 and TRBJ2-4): KAGVTQTPRYLIKTRGQQVTLSCSPISGHRSVSWYQQTPGQGLQFLFEYFSETQRNKGNFPGRFSGRQFSNSRSEMNVSTLELGDSALYLCASSPREVGATGGSKNIQYFGAGTRLSVL.

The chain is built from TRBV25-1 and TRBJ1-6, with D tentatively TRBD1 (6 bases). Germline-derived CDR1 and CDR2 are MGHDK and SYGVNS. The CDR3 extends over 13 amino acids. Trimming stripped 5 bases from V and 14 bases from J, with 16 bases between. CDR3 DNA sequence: TGTGCCAGCAGTCTGACAGGCCGTGGGGCCCTCCACTTT. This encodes CASSLTGRGALHF.

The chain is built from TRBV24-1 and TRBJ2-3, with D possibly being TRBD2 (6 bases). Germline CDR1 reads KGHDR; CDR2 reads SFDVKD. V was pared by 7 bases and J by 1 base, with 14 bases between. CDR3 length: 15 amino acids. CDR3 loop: CATSVTGVGTDTQYF. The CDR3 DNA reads TGTGCCACCAGCGTTACGGGGGTGGGCACAGATACGCAGTATTTT.